The next 30 T cell receptor beta chains were all read from a single sample in a study of T cells in localized non-small cell lung cancer (dated by TCRdb to between 2020 and 2021). The protocol used for the library was the immunoSEQ multiplex PCR assay. In its TCRdb copy, this immuneACCESS table keeps in-frame sequences only and misses some clones. Where compared with another copy, unresolved V genes explain less than half of these, and the others have no known cause. This sample holds around 26,000 clones; over 70% were observed only once. The ten largest account for approximately 9.6% of the sample. Sequencing was performed on peripheral blood, taken before any cancer treatment. All receptors come from a man between 40 and 70 years old with stage III squamous cell lung carcinoma.

This clone appeared a few times. CDR3 loop: CASSERGPSTDTQYF. As DNA, the CDR3 is TGTGCCAGCAGTGAAAGAGGGCCGAGCACAGATACGCAGTATTTT. V usage is TRBV2 and J usage is TRBJ2-3, with a tentative D call TRBD2 (5 bases). The CDR3 consists of 15 residues. The V end lost 2 bases, the J end lost 0 bases, and 9 bases lay between the germline ends. Germline CDR1 is SNHLY and CDR2 is FYNNEI.

The V gene is TRBV2, the J gene TRBJ2-5; possible D gene TRBD2, 6 bases. The CDR3 is 13 amino acids. Between the trimmed V and J ends, which lost 4 bases and 5 bases, there was a span of 11 bases. In germline, CDR1 is SNHLY, CDR2 FYNNEI. CDR3 region: CASSVASVETQYF. CDR3 sequence (DNA): TGTGCCAGCAGTGTTGCTAGCGTGGAGACCCAGTACTTC.

The chain joins TRBV7-9 to TRBJ1-2, with 7 bases matching TRBD1. CDR1 and CDR2 from the germline V gene are SEHNR and FQNEAQ (reference sequence). The CDR3 contains 14 residues. With 3 bases clipped from V and 4 bases from J, the junction kept 5 bases outside the gene matches. The chain's CDR3 is CASSFGGQFYGYTF. As DNA, the CDR3 is TGTGCCAGCAGCTTCGGGGGACAGTTCTATGGCTACACCTTC.

CDR3 in amino acids: CASSLGGVQETQYF. DNA for the CDR3: TGTGCCAGCAGCCTCGGGGGAGTCCAAGAGACCCAGTACTTC. This chain links TRBV7-8 with TRBJ2-5; a possible D gene is TRBD2 (6 bases). The CDR3 is 14 amino acids. Germline CDR1 SGHVS, CDR2 FQNEAQ. Trimming cost V 5 bases and J 1 base, with 11 bases left between them.

The rearrangement links TRBV10-3 to TRBJ2-7, with 8 bases that match TRBD2. CDR1 ENHRY and CDR2 SYGVKD come from the germline V gene. This CDR3 is 13 amino acids long. After removal of 10 bases from V and 2 bases from J, the junction contained 7 bases not matched to a gene. Written as DNA, the CDR3 is TGTGCCACCCAGCGGGAGATTCCCTACGAGCAGTACTTC. Amino acids: CATQREIPYEQYF.

This chain connects TRBV4-2 to TRBJ2-2; D is uncertain. The CDR3 has 15 residues. The V end was cut by 4 bases, the J end by 3 bases, with 12 bases between. Germline V CDR1 and CDR2: LGHNA, YNFKEQ. The CDR3 spells CASSREGFHTGELFF. The CDR3 DNA sequence: TGTGCCAGCAGCCGCGAAGGATTTCACACCGGGGAGCTGTTTTTT.

The rearrangement links TRBV9 to TRBJ2-2; a possible D gene is TRBD1 (6 bases). CDR1 SGDLS and CDR2 YYNGEE come from the germline V gene. The CDR3 length is 12 residues. Trimming cost V 3 bases and J 6 bases, with 6 bases left between them. The CDR3 DNA is TGTGCCAGCAGCGACAGGGCCGGGGAGCTGTTTTTT. This codes for CASSDRAGELFF. The variable domain in full, completed from reference TRBV9 and TRBJ2-2, reads DSGVTQTPKHLITATGQRVTLRCSPRSGDLSVYWYQQSLDQGLQFLIQYYNGEERAKGNILERFSAQQFPDLHSELNLSSLELGDSALYFCASSDRAGELFFGEGSRLTVL.

This rearrangement joins TRBV28 to TRBJ1-1; unclear D gene. The ends were cut back, 2 bases at V and 0 bases at J, with 13 bases in the middle. CDR1 is MDHEN, CDR2 SYDVKM, per germline. This CDR3 spans 16 amino acids. The CDR3 nucleotides are TGTGCCAGCAGTTTACCGGGCTCGCTGCTGAACACTGAAGCTTTCTTT. Translation: CASSLPGSLLNTEAFF.

This clone appeared a few times. The chain combines TRBV11-2 with TRBJ2-1; 8 nucleotides align to TRBD2. The V gene's germline CDR1 is SGHAT and CDR2 FQNNGV. The V and J ends lost 5 bases and 0 bases, in that order; junction bases with no gene match: 3. The CDR3 runs to 15 residues. The CDR3 spells CASSQTSGSYNEQFF. For the CDR3, the DNA is TGTGCCAGCAGCCAAACTAGCGGCTCCTACAATGAGCAGTTCTTC.

The rearrangement joins TRBV25-1 to TRBJ1-3, with D hard to call. Looked up from germline, CDR1 is MGHDK and CDR2 is SYGVNS. CDR3 size: 16 residues. V lost 3 bases and J 3 bases, leaving 15 bases between the germline ends. This chain's CDR3 is CASSDPKGISGNTIYF. The DNA for the CDR3 is TGTGCCAGCAGTGATCCCAAGGGCATCAGTGGAAACACCATATATTTT.

This clone came up once. The chain has TRBV5-1 and TRBJ2-1; 7 positions agree with TRBD1. Germline-derived CDR1 and CDR2 are SGHRS and YFSETQ. The trim removed 4 bases at V and 2 bases at J, leaving 3 bases unmatched. CDR3 size: 14 residues. Written as DNA, the CDR3 is TGCGCCAGCAGCGGTCAGGGGGCCTACAATGAGCAGTTCTTC. Its protein is CASSGQGAYNEQFF. The full variable domain, with the rest looked up from reference TRBV5-1 and TRBJ2-1, is KAGVTQTPRYLIKTRGQQVTLSCSPISGHRSVSWYQQTPGQGLQFLFEYFSETQRNKGNFPGRFSGRQFSNSRSEMNVSTLELGDSALYLCASSGQGAYNEQFFGPGTRLTVL.

This clone showed up just a few times. This chain joins TRBV27 and TRBJ2-1; no firm D call. V was cut by 7 bases and J by 5 bases, with 21 bases left in between. The CDR3 sequence is 16 residues long. Looked up from germline, CDR1 is MNHEY and CDR2 is SMNVEV (reference sequence). The CDR3 coding sequence is TGTGCCAGCACGACCGATTGGTGGACCGCCGACAATGAGCAGTTCTTC. The encoded protein is CASTTDWWTADNEQFF.

On this clone itself: Other DNA sequences of this sample code for an identical CDR3. The rearrangement uses TRBV7-9 and TRBJ2-1; D uncertain. The CDR3 loop spans 11 amino acids. Trimming cost V 5 bases and J 5 bases, with 4 bases left between them. Germline values: CDR1 SEHNR, CDR2 FQNEAQ (reference sequence). The CDR3 DNA follows: TGTGCCAGCAGCCTCAACAATGAGCAGTTCTTC. This codes for CASSLNNEQFF.

This clone has a single count. The rearrangement links TRBV6-1 to TRBJ2-7, with TRBD1 matching over 11 bases. This CDR3 comprises 15 residues. The J segment lost 4 bases and the V segment lost 4 bases, leaving 6 bases of the junction unmatched. The germline gives CDR1 MNHNS, CDR2 SASEGT. The CDR3 DNA is TGTGCCAGCAGTGGACGGGACAGGGGGGTTTACGAGCAGTACGTC. The encoded protein is CASSGRDRGVYEQYV.

The V call is TRBV5-4, the J call TRBJ1-1; D uncertain. The V gene lost 2 bases and the J gene lost 2 bases, with 10 bases spanning the gap. Germline values: CDR1 SGHNT, CDR2 YYREEE (reference sequence). The CDR3 runs to 14 residues. CDR3 residues: CASSFGLFNTEAFF. In DNA, the CDR3 is TGTGCCAGCAGCTTTGGACTGTTCAACACTGAAGCTTTCTTT.

The genes are TRBV18 and TRBJ1-3; D may be TRBD1 (5 bases). The germline V gene has CDR1 KGHSH and CDR2 LQKENI. This CDR3 region has 17 residues. Trimming pared 0 bases from V and 2 bases from J, leaving 14 bases between. The CDR3 loop is CASSPPGARVAGNTIYF. CDR3 nucleotides: TGTGCCAGCTCACCACCGGGCGCCAGGGTGGCTGGAAACACCATATATTTT.

The V gene is TRBV28, the J gene TRBJ1-4, with D perhaps TRBD1 (5 bases). Trimming took 8 bases from V and 0 from J, leaving 10 bases between them. The CDR3 has 14 residues. CDR1 and CDR2 from the germline V gene are MDHEN and SYDVKM. This chain's CDR3 is CASVRGATNEKLFF. The CDR3 DNA reads as TGTGCCAGCGTGCGAGGGGCAACTAATGAAAAACTGTTTTTT.

This sequence joins TRBV19 and TRBJ1-6, with D possibly matching TRBD1 (5 bases). Germline CDR1 LNHDA, CDR2 SQIVND (reference sequence). The germline V and J ends were trimmed by 2 bases and 8 bases, with 16 bases remaining between them. This CDR3 has 16 amino acids. The DNA of the CDR3 is TGTGCCAGTAGTATACCCCCCTCGGGGGGGTATTCACCCCTCCACTTT. This codes for CASSIPPSGGYSPLHF.

The chain links TRBV9 to TRBJ1-1, with 10 bases matching TRBD1. V shed 4 bases, J shed 6 bases, and the junction held 9 bases outside the gene matches. The CDR3 spans 15 residues. The germline gives CDR1 SGDLS, CDR2 YYNGEE. CDR3 region: CASSTRTGGWSEAFF. The CDR3 nucleotides read TGTGCCAGCAGCACTCGGACAGGGGGATGGTCTGAAGCTTTCTTT.

The chain links TRBV18 to TRBJ2-5; D may be TRBD2 (6 bases). The CDR3 contains 15 residues. In germline, CDR1 is KGHSH, CDR2 LQKENI. Trimming pared 3 bases from V and 4 bases from J, leaving 15 bases between. The CDR3 coding sequence is TGTGCCAGCTCACCGCCTGCGGGGACTTCAGAGACCCAGTACTTC. The encoded protein is CASSPPAGTSETQYF.

This clone was counted between two and nine times. The chain combines TRBV4-1 with TRBJ1-5, with a tentative D call TRBD1 (5 bases). CDR3 length: 15 residues. V was shortened by 4 bases and J by 7 bases, with 17 bases between the two germline ends. CDR1 is MGHRA and CDR2 is YSYEKL in the germline V gene. The CDR3 bases are TGCGCCAGCAGCCCGGGGGGGAGGGGAGACCAGCCCCAGCATTTT. Translating gives CASSPGGRGDQPQHF.

Note on this clone: This sample also contains other DNA sequences that code for the same CDR3. This chain joins TRBV4-1 and TRBJ2-7; 12 nucleotides line up with TRBD2. Per the germline V gene, CDR1 is MGHRA and CDR2 is YSYEKL. The CDR3 contains 15 residues. Trimming at V came to 4 bases and at J to 2 bases, leaving 3 bases not matched to a gene. Written as DNA, the CDR3 is TGCGCCAGCAGCCTCCGGACTAGCGGGGCCTACGAGCAGTACTTC. As protein: CASSLRTSGAYEQYF.

A few counts support this clone. The chain's CDR3 is CASSLEVVSYEQYV. The CDR3 DNA follows: TGTGCCAGCAGCTTAGAAGTGGTTTCCTACGAGCAGTACGTC. The rearrangement links TRBV11-2 to TRBJ2-7; D uncertain. The germline CDR1 and CDR2 sequences are SGHAT and FQNNGV. The V gene lost 0 bases and the J gene lost 1 base, with 7 bases spanning the gap. This CDR3 spans 14 amino acids.

The chain carries TRBV28 and TRBJ1-2, with 11 bases fitting TRBD1. Germline values: CDR1 MDHEN, CDR2 SYDVKM. With 8 bases clipped from V and 10 bases from J, the junction kept 6 bases outside the gene matches. The length of the CDR3 is 12 residues. CDR3 amino acids: CASGSGQGAYTF. The CDR3 DNA follows: TGTGCCAGCGGGTCTGGACAGGGGGCCTACACCTTC.

Sample share makes this clone medium-sized. The chain is built from TRBV14 and TRBJ2-5; D remains unclear. Germline CDR1 reads SGHDN; CDR2 reads FVKESK. This CDR3 region has 12 residues. V lost 4 bases to trimming and J lost 7 bases, with 10 bases between them. The CDR3 spells CASSPDRGTQYF. The CDR3 coding sequence is TGTGCCAGCAGCCCGGATCGTGGGACCCAGTACTTC.

The CDR3 coding sequence is TGTGCTAGTGGCCACCAAGCGGGGGCAGAGCAGTTCTTC. Its protein product is CASGHQAGAEQFF. The chain joins TRBV12-5 to TRBJ2-1, with 8 nucleotides matching TRBD2. This CDR3 is built from 13 residues. Germline values: CDR1 LGHNT, CDR2 FRNRAP. V was clipped by 6 bases and J by 10 bases; unmatched bases: 8.

As DNA, the CDR3 is TGTGCCAGCTCACCTAACTATGGCTACACCTTC. As protein: CASSPNYGYTF. The J gene is TRBJ1-2, the V gene TRBV18, with no clear D. Trimming shortened V by 3 bases and J by 1 base, and 0 bases separated the two germline ends. The CDR3 sequence is 11 residues long. Germline V gives CDR1 KGHSH, CDR2 LQKENI.

The rearrangement joins TRBV19 to TRBJ2-7, with 7 bases that match TRBD2. This CDR3 contains 13 residues. V lost 6 bases to trimming and J lost 0 bases; unmatched junction nucleotides: 2. Germline loops: CDR1 LNHDA, CDR2 SQIVND (reference sequence). The CDR3 bases are TGTGCCAGTAGAGGCGGGGGCTCCTACGAGCAGTACTTC. Protein sequence: CASRGGGSYEQYF.

The chain joins TRBV14 to TRBJ2-5; D gene uncertain. The CDR3 sequence is 16 residues long. V lost 0 bases, J lost 5 bases, and 16 bases lay in between. Germline lookup yields CDR1 SGHDN and CDR2 FVKESK. The CDR3 reads CASSQERKGFGETQYF. DNA of the CDR3: TGTGCCAGCAGCCAAGAAAGAAAGGGATTCGGGGAGACCCAGTACTTC.

The genes are TRBV5-8 and TRBJ1-1; 7 bases are shared with TRBD1. CDR3 length: 15 residues. Losses at the gene ends were 4 bases for V and 10 bases for J; bases not matched to a gene: 16. The germline CDR1 and CDR2 sequences are SGHTS and YDEGEE. In nucleotides, the CDR3 is TGTGCCAGCAGCACAACCCGGACAGGCGGGGCAGTAGCTTTCTTT. Amino acids: CASSTTRTGGAVAFF.